The T cell receptor (beta chain) under discussion was sequenced for a study of T-cell memory formation after mild COVID-19. Study background: TCR clusters showed largely donor specificity. Study-level points and caveats: Some clones that responded were present in memory (sampled pre-infection), which suggests cross-reactive memory joined.

Germline lookup yields CDR1 LNHDA and CDR2 SQIVND (reference sequence). The CDR3 runs 14 residues. With 6 bases removed from V and 8 bases from J, the gap between germline ends came to 17 bases. TCRdb processed the 5' RACE reads anew with MiXCR; each CDR3 protein has one entry. Of 450,000 or so distinct CDR3 sequences listed, 20% to 30% are singletons. This clonotype showed up just a few times. Its antigen is undetermined. The chain recombines TRBV19 with TRBJ2-1; the D gene is possibly TRBD1 (5 bases). The sequence derives from an adult woman who had mild COVID-19 (a few samples of this study predate the infection). Cell type and time point are not known. The sequenced material came from PBMCs or a T cell subset sorted from them (not recorded which). CDR3 DNA sequence: TGTGCCAGTAGCCGGACACTCGGCCCACATGAGCAGTTCTTC. Its protein product is CASSRTLGPHEQFF.